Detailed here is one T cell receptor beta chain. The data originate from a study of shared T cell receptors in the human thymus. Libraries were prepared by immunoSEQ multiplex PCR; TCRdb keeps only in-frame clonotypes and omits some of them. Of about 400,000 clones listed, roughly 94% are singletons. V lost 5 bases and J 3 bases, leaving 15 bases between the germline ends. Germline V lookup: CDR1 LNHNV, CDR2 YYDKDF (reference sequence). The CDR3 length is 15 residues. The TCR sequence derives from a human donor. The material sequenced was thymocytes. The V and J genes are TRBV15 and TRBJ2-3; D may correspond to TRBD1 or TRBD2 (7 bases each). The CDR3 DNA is TGTGCCACCAGCCCAAGGGGGCGGGAGACAGATACGCAGTATTTT. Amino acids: CATSPRGRETDTQYF.